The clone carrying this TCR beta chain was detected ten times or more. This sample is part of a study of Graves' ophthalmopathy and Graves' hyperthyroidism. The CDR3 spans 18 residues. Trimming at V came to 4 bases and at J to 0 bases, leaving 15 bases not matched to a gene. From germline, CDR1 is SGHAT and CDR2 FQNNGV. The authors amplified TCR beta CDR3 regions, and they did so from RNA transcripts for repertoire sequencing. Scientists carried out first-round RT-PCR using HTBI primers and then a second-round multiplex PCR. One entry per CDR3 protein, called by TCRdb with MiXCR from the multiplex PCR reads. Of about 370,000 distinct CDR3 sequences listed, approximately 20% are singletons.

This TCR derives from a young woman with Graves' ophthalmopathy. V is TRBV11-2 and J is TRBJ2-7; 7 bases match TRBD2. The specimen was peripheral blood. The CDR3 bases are TGTGCCAGCAGCTGGAATAGGGTTGGAGCGGGAAGCTCCTACGAGCAGTACTTC. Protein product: CASSWNRVGAGSSYEQYF.